In this sample, the clone carrying this T cell receptor (beta chain) turned up a few times. The source of the sample is a study of early T cells in non-severe SARS-CoV-2 infection. TCRdb fed the 5' RACE reads into MiXCR, producing one record per CDR3 protein. The sample gives roughly 70,000 distinct CDR3 sequences, around 20% of which show up once; under 9% is in the top ten. From germline, CDR1 is ENHRY and CDR2 SYGVKD. This CDR3 has 15 residues. J gave up 4 bases and V 6 bases, and 10 bases lay outside the gene matches. This specimen consisted of whole blood, obtained at baseline. The sequence was obtained from an adult who was a healthcare worker with PCR-confirmed SARS-CoV-2 infection or an uninfected control (not recorded which). The chain is built from TRBV10-3 and TRBJ1-2; 8 nucleotides line up with TRBD1. CDR3 coding DNA: TGTGCCATCAGCCCCAGGACAGGGAGCATCTATGGCTACACCTTC. Translation gives CAISPRTGSIYGYTF.